The next 19 T cell receptor beta chains were all read from a single sample in a study of metastatic and nonmetastatic thyroid tumors. TCRdb re-analyzed the PCR reads using MiXCR. This sample has under 100,000 clones, with approximately 9% found just once. Treatment of any kind had been given to no patient before thyroid surgery. The sample was blood. These receptors all come from a female donor with papillary thyroid cancer or a benign thyroid nodule (not recorded which). Some clones in this sample may be carry-over from other donors' samples.

Ten or more counts support this clone. The J gene is TRBJ2-3, the V gene TRBV6-1, with D tentatively TRBD1 (6 bases). V dropped 2 bases and J dropped 2 bases, with 11 bases sitting between them. The germline V gene encodes CDR1 MNHNS and CDR2 SASEGT. The CDR3 sequence is 15 residues long. CDR3 sequence (DNA): TGTGCCAGCAGTGAATTGGGGGCGTTCACAGATACGCAGTATTTT. Its translation: CASSELGAFTDTQYF.

This clone came up a few times. The junction shows a germline mismatch at one end, possibly a read error. The chain couples TRBV19 to TRBJ1-1, with 7 bases that match TRBD1. CDR3 length: 12 residues. Germline-derived CDR1 and CDR2 are LNHDA and SQIVND (reference sequence). CDR3 nucleotides: TGTGCCAGTAACGACAGGGACGGTCAGAAAATCTTT. This sequence encodes CASNDRDGQKIF.

This clone was counted ten times or more. The rearrangement joins TRBV19 to TRBJ2-7; the D gene is possibly TRBD1 (6 bases). Trimming stripped 2 bases from V and 3 bases from J, with 17 bases between. Germline V gene data show CDR1 as LNHDA and CDR2 as SQIVND (reference sequence). The CDR3 loop spans 16 amino acids. The CDR3 loop is CASSISGDIPLYEQYF. The DNA of the CDR3 is TGTGCCAGTAGTATAAGTGGGGACATCCCACTCTACGAGCAGTACTTC.

This clone came up a few times. J is TRBJ2-2 and V is TRBV20-1, with TRBD1 matching 7 bases. The J segment lost 5 bases and the V segment lost 4 bases, leaving 7 bases of the junction unmatched. Germline-derived CDR1 and CDR2 are DFQATT and SNEGSKA (reference sequence). This CDR3 is 14 amino acids long. CDR3 loop: CSAKQPGGTGELFF. Here the CDR3 DNA reads TGCAGTGCTAAGCAGCCAGGGGGAACCGGGGAGCTGTTTTTT.

In its sample, this clone was seen many times. The chain has TRBV6-1 and TRBJ2-7; D perhaps matches TRBD2 (5 bases). The CDR3 runs 14 residues. Germline V CDR1 and CDR2: MNHNS, SASEGT. V gave up 6 bases and J gave up 6 bases, with 18 bases separating them. The CDR3 DNA reads TGTGCCAGCAGCCCTCTACCCGGAGGAGCCGAGCAGTACTTC. It yields the protein CASSPLPGGAEQYF.

This clone was observed many times. The V call is TRBV20-1, the J call TRBJ1-1, with 7 positions matching TRBD1. CDR1 and CDR2 from the germline V gene are DFQATT and SNEGSKA (reference sequence). With 3 bases clipped from V and 5 bases from J, the junction kept 6 bases outside the gene matches. The CDR3 totals 13 residues. DNA for the CDR3: TGCAGTGCTAGGACAGGGCGAGAAACTGAAGCTTTCTTT. This codes for CSARTGRETEAFF.

This clone came up a few times. V usage is TRBV19 and J usage is TRBJ1-4, with 10 bases lining up with TRBD1. The CDR3 sequence is 16 residues long. CDR1 is LNHDA and CDR2 is SQIVND in the germline V gene (reference sequence). The V and J ends lost 9 bases and 2 bases, in that order; junction bases with no gene match: 9. CDR3 loop: CASEPGQGRTNEKLFF. The CDR3 nucleotides are TGTGCCAGCGAGCCGGGACAGGGGAGGACTAATGAAAAACTGTTTTTT.

This clone occurred many times. This chain uses TRBV11-1 with TRBJ2-6, with 11 bases that match TRBD1. Trimming cost V 3 bases and J 1 base; bases outside gene matches: 2. The CDR3 runs to 17 residues. Germline lookup yields CDR1 SGHAT and CDR2 FQDESV (reference sequence). Written as DNA, the CDR3 is TGTGCCAGCAGCTTGGGACAGGGGGAATCTGGGGCCAACGTCCTGACTTTC. As protein: CASSLGQGESGANVLTF. The variable domain in full, with the rest retrieved from reference TRBV11-1 and TRBJ2-6, is EAEVAQSPRYKITEKSQAVAFWCDPISGHATLYWYRQILGQGPELLVQFQDESVVDDSQLPKDRFSAERLKGVDSTLKIQPAELGDSAMYLCASSLGQGESGANVLTFGAGSRLTVL.

This clone was recorded a few times. Because the CDR3's place on the DNA is in doubt, the DNA is left out and the CDR3 is given as listed by TCRdb. J is TRBJ2-2 and V is TRBV6-6. The CDR3 is made up of 17 amino acids, end residues included. Germline CDR1 reads MNHNY; CDR2 reads SVGAGI (reference sequence). CDR3 sequence reads: CASSSSTGIGAPGELFF.

In this sample, this clone turned up a few times. V usage is TRBV7-3 and J usage is TRBJ1-2, with TRBD1 as a possible D gene (6 bases). V was pared by 5 bases and J by 7 bases, with 14 bases between. Looked up from germline, CDR1 is SGHTA and CDR2 is FQGTGA. The CDR3 has 13 residues. CDR3 in DNA: TGTGCCAGCAGCGAGGGGGATGGTATTGGCTACACCTTC. The encoded protein is CASSEGDGIGYTF.

This clone was picked up many times. J is TRBJ1-2 and V is TRBV6-1, with D uncertain. Trimming removed 5 bases at V and 4 bases at J, with 8 bases between. This CDR3 is built from 12 residues. In germline, CDR1 is MNHNS, CDR2 SASEGT. CDR3 amino acids: CASSYGGYGYTF. As DNA, the CDR3 is TGTGCCAGCAGTTATGGAGGCTATGGCTACACCTTC.

In its sample, this clone was seen many times. The chain has TRBV4-2 and TRBJ2-3; 12 bases align to TRBD2. The CDR3 runs to 19 residues. J gave up 4 bases and V 5 bases, and 16 bases lay outside the gene matches. Germline V gene data show CDR1 as LGHNA and CDR2 as YNFKEQ. The CDR3 sequence is CASSKTGTSGGFYPDTQYF. CDR3 bases: TGTGCCAGCAGCAAGACCGGTACTAGCGGGGGGTTCTACCCAGATACGCAGTATTTT.

This clone was picked up many times. The rearrangement links TRBV27 to TRBJ2-1; maybe TRBD2 (6 bases). This CDR3 region has 15 residues. Germline V CDR1 and CDR2: MNHEY, SMNVEV (reference sequence). Trimming took off 2 bases at V and 0 bases at J, with 8 bases between the two ends. The CDR3 loop is CASSLDGSSYNEQFF. CDR3 nucleotides: TGTGCCAGCAGTTTAGACGGGAGCTCCTACAATGAGCAGTTCTTC.

This clone was seen many times. This chain links TRBV15 with TRBJ1-5; no definite D call. Trimming left V 3 bases short and J 0 bases short, with 15 bases between. Germline CDR1 LNHNV, CDR2 YYDKDF (reference sequence). This CDR3 is built from 17 residues. CDR3 loop: CATSSFGKDYSNQPQHF. The CDR3 bases are TGTGCCACCAGCAGTTTTGGGAAAGACTATAGCAATCAGCCCCAGCATTTT.

This clone was recorded many times. The J gene is TRBJ1-2, the V gene TRBV28, with TRBD1 matching over 10 bases. The CDR3 is 14 amino acids. The V and J ends lost 4 bases and 4 bases, in that order; junction bases with no gene match: 3. Per germline, CDR1 MDHEN and CDR2 SYDVKM. CDR3 in DNA: TGTGCCAGCAGTTCCGGGACAGGGGTCTATGGCTACACCTTC. Translation gives CASSSGTGVYGYTF.

Many counts were recorded for this clone. The J gene is TRBJ2-2, the V gene TRBV5-1, with a possible D match to TRBD2 (5 bases). Per germline, CDR1 SGHRS and CDR2 YFSETQ. The CDR3 totals 15 residues. The V and J ends lost 3 bases and 2 bases respectively, with 11 bases between them. The CDR3 sequence is CASSSRDFNTGELFF. In nucleotides, the CDR3 is TGCGCCAGCAGCTCCCGGGATTTCAACACCGGGGAGCTGTTTTTT.

This clone has a count of ten or more. The V call is TRBV30, the J call TRBJ2-7, with 8 bases aligning to TRBD2. Germline CDR1 is GTSNPN and CDR2 is SVGIG (reference sequence). Trimming removed 2 bases from V and 0 bases from J; junction bases left unmatched: 15. The CDR3 runs to 18 residues. CDR3 residues: CAWSPERGIFPNSYEQYF. DNA for the CDR3: TGTGCCTGGAGTCCGGAGCGGGGGATTTTCCCTAACTCCTACGAGCAGTACTTC.

This clone was seen ten or more times. Within the sample, other DNA sequences also encode this same CDR3. This rearrangement joins TRBV6-1 to TRBJ1-6; 9 nucleotides match TRBD1. Unmatched junction bases numbered 11, after V lost 7 bases and J lost 10 bases. Germline loops: CDR1 MNHNS, CDR2 SASEGT. The CDR3 consists of 15 residues. The CDR3: CASNGGTGKESPLHF. CDR3 bases: TGTGCCAGCAATGGGGGGACAGGGAAGGAATCACCCCTCCACTTT.

At least ten counts were recorded for this clone. The rearrangement joins TRBV6-1 to TRBJ1-1, with TRBD1 identical over 8 bases. This CDR3 is built from 13 residues. V trimming: 5 bases; J trimming: 3 bases; junction bases outside the gene matches: 2. Germline CDR1 and CDR2: MNHNS and SASEGT. This chain's CDR3 is CASSSTGDTEAFF. As DNA, the CDR3 is TGTGCCAGCAGTTCGACAGGGGACACTGAAGCTTTCTTT.